One sample yielded the 8 T cell receptor beta chains listed below, sequenced in a study of cytomegalovirus exposure and HLA in healthy donors. Clones were read by immunoSEQ multiplex PCR, and TCRdb kept only the in-frame ones, dropping some. Here the sample spans more than 45,000 clones, 89% being singletons. The sample taken for sequencing was PBMCs. These receptor sequences come from a woman aged 18-29 years in good health and CMV-seronegative.

CDR3 bases: TGTGCCAGTAAGCACCGGGACAGGGTTGGTGGAGGTTCCTACGAGCAGTACTTC. It translates to CASKHRDRVGGGSYEQYF. The gene calls are TRBV28 and TRBJ2-7, with 9 bases identical to TRBD1. Germline loops: CDR1 MDHEN, CDR2 SYDVKM. V shed 9 bases and J 1 base; nucleotides not matched to a gene: 19. The length of the CDR3 is 18 residues.

The chain couples TRBV29-1 to TRBJ2-5; weak D call: TRBD2 (5 bases). This CDR3 has 12 residues. The V gene's germline CDR1 is SQVTM and CDR2 ANQGSEA. The V end lost 3 bases, the J end lost 5 bases, and 10 bases lay between the germline ends. This CDR3 reads CSVERGSETQYF. The CDR3 DNA sequence: TGCAGCGTTGAGAGAGGGAGCGAGACCCAGTACTTC.

The chain combines TRBV19 with TRBJ1-1, with D perhaps matching TRBD1 (5 bases). CDR1 LNHDA and CDR2 SQIVND come from the germline V gene (reference sequence). This CDR3 comprises 15 residues. V shed 3 bases and J shed 4 bases, with 15 bases lying between them. In DNA, the CDR3 is TGTGCCAGTAGTATCCATTTCGGGGGGGGCACTGAAGCTTTCTTT. Translation gives CASSIHFGGGTEAFF.

The gene calls are TRBV2 and TRBJ1-5; possibly TRBD1 for D (5 bases). CDR1 and CDR2 (germline): SNHLY, FYNNEI. Between the trimmed V and J ends, which lost 5 bases and 0 bases, there was a span of 8 bases. This CDR3 is built from 14 residues. CDR3 sequence (DNA): TGTGCCAGCAGTCAGGGATATAGCAATCAGCCCCAGCATTTT. It is translated as CASSQGYSNQPQHF.

The rearrangement links TRBV7-3 to TRBJ1-3; D might be TRBD1 (6 bases). The germline gives CDR1 SGHTA, CDR2 FQGTGA. V was trimmed by 3 bases and J by 8 bases, leaving 11 bases between them. This CDR3 has 13 amino acids. The CDR3 DNA is TGTGCCAGCAGCTTTAAAGGGGGGGACACCATATATTTT. Translating it yields CASSFKGGDTIYF. The variable domain in full, completed from reference TRBV7-3 and TRBJ1-3, reads GAGVSQTPSNKVTEKGKYVELRCDPISGHTALYWYRQSLGQGPEFLIYFQGTGAADDSGLPNDRFFAVRPEGSVSTLKIQRTERGDSAVYLCASSFKGGDTIYFGEGSWLTVV.

The CDR3 nucleotides are TGTGCCACCAGCCAGGGCGGGAACACTGAAGCTTTCTTT. As protein: CATSQGGNTEAFF. This chain links TRBV15 with TRBJ1-1, with D possibly being TRBD1 (5 bases). CDR3 length: 13 residues. Germline CDR1 reads LNHNV; CDR2 reads YYDKDF (reference sequence). V was cut by 5 bases and J by 1 base, with 8 bases left in between.

The chain joins TRBV9 to TRBJ2-3, with 10 bases matching TRBD2. The CDR3 loop spans 16 amino acids. Unmatched junction bases numbered 5, after V lost 3 bases and J lost 1 base. The V gene's germline CDR1 is SGDLS and CDR2 YYNGEE. DNA for the CDR3: TGTGCCAGCAGCGCCGGAGGGACTAGCGGCACAGATACGCAGTATTTT. It is translated as CASSAGGTSGTDTQYF.

J is TRBJ2-1 and V is TRBV5-6, with D possibly being TRBD2 (5 bases). CDR3 length: 12 amino acids. Trimming left V 4 bases short and J 4 bases short, with 6 bases between. Looked up from germline, CDR1 is SGHDT and CDR2 is YYEEEE. Here the CDR3 reads CASSRGYNEQFF. The CDR3 DNA reads TGTGCCAGCAGCCGGGGATACAATGAGCAGTTCTTC. The entire variable domain, with the rest obtained from reference TRBV5-6 and TRBJ2-1, is as follows: DAGVTQSPTHLIKTRGQQVTLRCSPKSGHDTVSWYQQALGQGPQFIFQYYEEEERQRGNFPDRFSGHQFPNYSSELNVNALLLGDSALYLCASSRGYNEQFFGPGTRLTVL.